The 20 T cell receptor beta chains below all came from one sample that was sequenced in a study of response to subunit inactivated influenza vaccine. MiXCR, applied by TCRdb to the RT-PCR reads, yields one record per CDR3 protein. This table has more than 200,000 distinct CDR3 sequences, approximately 12% appearing once. The sample here was non-naive T cells sorted from PBMCs, taken 14 to 15 days before vaccination. The source of these receptors is a man in his fifties who received an inactivated influenza vaccine.

This clonotype was observed a handful of times. The chain uses TRBV5-1 and TRBJ2-4; TRBD2 matches 9 bases. Trimming took 4 bases from V and 6 from J; bases not matched to a gene: 8. Germline CDR1 and CDR2: SGHRS and YFSETQ. This CDR3 comprises 15 residues. The CDR3 here is CASSIGGGRGNIQYF. The CDR3, as DNA: TGCGCCAGCAGCATCGGGGGCGGGAGGGGAAACATTCAGTACTTC.

The chain has TRBV9 and TRBJ2-3; unclear D gene. Germline V gives CDR1 SGDLS, CDR2 YYNGEE. This CDR3 has 15 residues. V gave up 4 bases and J gave up 2 bases, with 14 bases separating them. The CDR3 spells CASSPVGHLTDTQYF. The CDR3 DNA follows: TGTGCCAGCAGCCCAGTAGGGCACCTCACAGATACGCAGTATTTT.

This clonotype has more than one count but fewer than ten. This chain connects TRBV11-2 to TRBJ1-2; D not resolved. The CDR3 is 13 residues long. V lost 5 bases and J lost 6, with 13 bases in between. The germline CDR1 and CDR2 sequences are SGHAT and FQNNGV. This CDR3 reads CASSHETRNGYTF. The CDR3 coding sequence is TGTGCCAGCAGCCACGAGACGAGGAATGGCTACACCTTC.

This clonotype was recorded at least ten times. The chain carries TRBV6-1 and TRBJ2-7; 8 bases are a match to TRBD1. This CDR3 contains 14 residues. CDR1 MNHNS and CDR2 SASEGT come from the germline V gene. Trimming took 5 bases from V and 3 from J; bases not matched to a gene: 6. CDR3 in amino acids: CASSLTTGGYEQYF. Here the CDR3 DNA reads TGTGCCAGCAGTCTAACTACAGGGGGCTACGAGCAGTACTTC.

This clonotype was observed a handful of times. The V gene is TRBV12-3 or TRBV12-4, the J gene TRBJ1-6, with 8 bases that match TRBD1. V dropped 5 bases and J dropped 2; count of bases not matched to a gene: 5. The CDR3 length is 16 residues. The CDR3, as DNA: TGTGCCAGCAGTCGCACAGGGGGTACCTATAATTCACCCCTCCACTTT. Protein sequence: CASSRTGGTYNSPLHF.

This clonotype was recorded many times. This chain uses TRBV29-1 with TRBJ2-3; tentatively, D is TRBD2 (6 bases). Germline CDR1 and CDR2: SQVTM and ANQGSEA. V gave up 3 bases and J gave up 7 bases, with 14 bases separating them. The CDR3 extends over 13 amino acids. In DNA form, the CDR3 reads TGCAGCGTTGATCGTCTCGGGGGTAATACGCAGTATTTT. Translating gives CSVDRLGGNTQYF.

This clonotype was seen a handful of times. CDR3 coding DNA: TGTGCCAGTAGTATGGGGGACAGGGGAGGCAAAAACATTCAGTACTTC. It translates to CASSMGDRGGKNIQYF. The V and J genes are TRBV19 and TRBJ2-4; 10 nucleotides align to TRBD1. The trim removed 3 bases at V and 3 bases at J, leaving 5 bases unmatched. This CDR3 comprises 16 residues. CDR1 and CDR2 (germline): LNHDA, SQIVND (reference sequence).

This clonotype was recorded a few times. CDR3 nucleotides: TGTGCCAGCAGTGGACAGGGCCGTAATGAAAAACTGTTTTTT. Its translation: CASSGQGRNEKLFF. This chain uses TRBV12-3 or TRBV12-4 with TRBJ1-4, with TRBD1 identical over 8 bases. This CDR3 region has 14 residues. With V trimmed by 5 bases and J by 4 bases, 3 bases remained unmatched.

This clonotype was seen many times. The chain is built from TRBV20-1 and TRBJ2-7; either TRBD1 or TRBD2 may fit D (5 bases each). V lost 3 bases, J lost 5 bases, and 11 bases lay in between. Germline V gene data show CDR1 as DFQATT and CDR2 as SNEGSKA (reference sequence). The CDR3 contains 12 residues. DNA of the CDR3: TGCAGTGCTAGCCGCCGGGGCGACGAGCAGTACTTC. This codes for CSASRRGDEQYF.

This chain connects TRBV12-3 or TRBV12-4 to TRBJ1-6; TRBD1 is a possible D gene (5 bases). V was trimmed by 3 bases and J by 6 bases, leaving 9 bases between them. This CDR3 has 14 residues. The CDR3, as DNA: TGTGCCAGCAGTTTGCAGGGCCCTAATTCACCCCTCCACTTT. Its translation is CASSLQGPNSPLHF.

The DNA of the CDR3 is TGTGCCAGCAGTGAAATTGTCCCCGATACGCAGTATTTT. Translation gives CASSEIVPDTQYF. The chain links TRBV2 to TRBJ2-3; D remains unclear. CDR3 length equals 13 residues. Deletions cut 2 bases from V and 6 bases from J, with 9 bases between. Germline V CDR1 and CDR2: SNHLY, FYNNEI.

This clonotype occurred many times. The J gene is TRBJ1-5, the V gene TRBV12-3 or TRBV12-4; 10 bases align to TRBD1. Losses at the gene ends were 2 bases for V and 3 bases for J; bases not matched to a gene: 19. This CDR3 is 21 amino acids long. The CDR3 DNA sequence: TGTGCCAGCAGTTTACTGGTTCTACTACGTCGACAGGGGGCGAACAATCAGCCCCAGCATTTT. Amino acid sequence: CASSLLVLLRRQGANNQPQHF.

The chain has TRBV9 and TRBJ2-6; 11 positions agree with TRBD1. This CDR3 has 20 amino acids. Per germline, CDR1 SGDLS and CDR2 YYNGEE. The trim removed 0 bases at V and 3 bases at J, leaving 11 bases unmatched. DNA for the CDR3: TGTGCCAGCAGCGTAGGAGGCTTGGGACAGGGGGGATATGGGGCCAACGTCCTGACTTTC. Amino acids: CASSVGGLGQGGYGANVLTF.

This clonotype was observed many times. V gene TRBV10-3 combines with J gene TRBJ2-7, with no clear D. V was clipped by 4 bases and J by 3 bases, with 7 bases between them. The CDR3 sequence is 12 residues long. Germline loops: CDR1 ENHRY, CDR2 SYGVKD. The CDR3 loop reads CAISAGSYEQYF. CDR3 nucleotides: TGTGCCATCAGTGCGGGCAGCTACGAGCAGTACTTC.

This clonotype was seen at least ten times. The genes are TRBV27 and TRBJ2-3, with 7 bases identical to TRBD2. The CDR3 totals 17 residues. Per germline, CDR1 MNHEY and CDR2 SMNVEV (reference sequence). The V and J ends lost 6 bases and 4 bases, in that order; junction bases with no gene match: 16. CDR3 nucleotides: TGTGCCAGCAGCCATAGGACTAACCCCCGGGGGGCAGATACGCAGTATTTT. This codes for CASSHRTNPRGADTQYF.

This clonotype was found many times. The chain couples TRBV5-1 to TRBJ2-3; possible D gene TRBD2, 6 bases. The germline gives CDR1 SGHRS, CDR2 YFSETQ. Trimming took 4 bases from V and 3 from J, leaving 18 bases between them. CDR3 length: 16 amino acids. CDR3 residues: CASSRTVGGRTDTQYF. The CDR3 DNA reads as TGCGCCAGCAGCCGCACGGTAGGAGGGAGGACAGATACGCAGTATTTT.

There are a few counts of this clonotype. This chain joins TRBV23-1 and TRBJ1-5; D uncertain. TRBV23-1 is flagged as an ORF with uncertain function. With 2 bases removed from V and 5 bases from J, the gap between germline ends came to 10 bases. The CDR3 spans 14 residues. CDR3 in DNA: TGCGCCAGCAGTCAAGGGCCCGGGGATCAGCCCCAGCATTTT. This gives the protein CASSQGPGDQPQHF.

This clonotype was seen only a few times. This rearrangement joins TRBV3-1 to TRBJ1-1; D gene ambiguous. The CDR3 contains 15 residues. V shed 4 bases and J shed 1 base, with 13 bases lying between them. The germline CDR1 and CDR2 sequences are LGHDT and YNNKEL (reference sequence). CDR3 protein: CASSPSRTGNTEAFF. CDR3 bases: TGTGCCAGCAGCCCGAGCAGGACGGGGAACACTGAAGCTTTCTTT.

This chain connects TRBV7-2 to TRBJ1-5; D unresolved. The V end was cut by 5 bases, the J end by 4 bases, with 6 bases between. The germline V gene has CDR1 SGHTA and CDR2 FQGNSA. This CDR3 comprises 12 residues. CDR3 DNA: TGTGCCAGCAGCGGATATAATCAGCCCCAGCATTTT. As protein: CASSGYNQPQHF.

The rearrangement joins TRBV14 to TRBJ2-2; D is uncertain. The CDR3 length is 15 residues. CDR1 is SGHDN and CDR2 is FVKESK in the germline V gene. The V end lost 3 bases, the J end lost 5 bases, and 13 bases lay between the germline ends. The CDR3 DNA sequence: TGTGCCAGCAGCCAGGAATCGGCGAGGACCGGGGAGCTGTTTTTT. It is translated as CASSQESARTGELFF.